The clone carrying this T cell receptor (beta chain) was seen repeatedly, ten times or more. The CDR3 loop spans 16 amino acids. V was shortened by 6 bases and J by 2 bases, with 20 bases between the two germline ends. Germline V gene data show CDR1 as SGHNT and CDR2 as YYREEE (reference sequence). A single record per CDR3 protein comes from TCRdb applying MiXCR to the RACE reads. The sample holds about 50,000 distinct CDR3 sequences, over 3.5% seen once. This sample was taken from a study of human T cells and chemical hapten exposure. As for time point: healthy volunteer bleed at 2 weeks. From whole blood left unfractionated, total RNA was extracted.

The genes are TRBV5-4 and TRBJ1-2, with TRBD1 as a possible D gene (6 bases). The TCR sequence derives from a female donor in good health. Some clones in this sample may be carry-over from other donors' samples. The sample taken for sequencing was whole blood. In DNA form, the CDR3 reads TGTGCCAGCAAATGGGGGCTCAGGGGTTCCAACTATGGCTACACCTTC. Protein: CASKWGLRGSNYGYTF. The full variable domain, completed using reference TRBV5-4 and TRBJ1-2, is ETGVTQSPTHLIKTRGQQVTLRCSSQSGHNTVSWYQQALGQGPQFIFQYYREEENGRGNFPPRFSGLQFPNYSSELNVNALELDDSALYLCASKWGLRGSNYGYTFGSGTRLTVV.